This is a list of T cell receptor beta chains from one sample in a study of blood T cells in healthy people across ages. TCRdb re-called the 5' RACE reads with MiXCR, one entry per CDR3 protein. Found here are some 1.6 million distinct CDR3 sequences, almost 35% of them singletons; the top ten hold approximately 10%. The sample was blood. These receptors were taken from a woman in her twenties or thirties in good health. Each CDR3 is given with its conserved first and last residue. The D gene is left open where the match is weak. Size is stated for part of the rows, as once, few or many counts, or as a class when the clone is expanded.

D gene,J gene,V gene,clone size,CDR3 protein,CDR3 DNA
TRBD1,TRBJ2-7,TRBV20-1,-,CSAGQGPSYEQYF,TGCAGTGCGGGACAGGGCCCTTCCTACGAGCAGTACTTC
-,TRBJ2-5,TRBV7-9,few,CASSSPKAAETQYF,TGTGCCAGCAGCTCCCCGAAGGCCGCAGAGACCCAGTACTTC
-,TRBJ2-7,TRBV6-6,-,CASSYLDSKTYEQYF,TGTGCCAGCAGTTACCTTGACTCGAAAACCTACGAGCAGTACTTC
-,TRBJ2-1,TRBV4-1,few,CASSQDKGGRHEQFF,TGCGCCAGCAGCCAAGATAAGGGGGGCCGGCATGAGCAGTTCTTC
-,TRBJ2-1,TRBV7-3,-,CASSSRAYRSYNEQFF,TGTGCCAGCAGCTCCCGGGCCTATCGCTCCTACAATGAGCAGTTCTTC
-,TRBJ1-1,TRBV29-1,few,CSVGTTMNTEAFF,TGCAGCGTGGGGACAACCATGAACACTGAAGCTTTCTTT
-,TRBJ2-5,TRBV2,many,CASSVETQYF,TGTGCCAGCAGTGTGGAGACCCAGTACTTC
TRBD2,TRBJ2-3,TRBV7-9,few,CVSKPGLATDTQYF,TGTGTCAGCAAACCGGGACTAGCGACAGATACGCAGTATTTT
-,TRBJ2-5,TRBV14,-,CASSQDPVSGETQYF,TGTGCCAGCAGCCAAGATCCAGTGTCGGGGGAGACCCAGTACTTC
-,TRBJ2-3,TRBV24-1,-,CATSEVQGWDTQYF,TGTGCCACCAGTGAGGTACAGGGATGGGATACGCAGTATTTT
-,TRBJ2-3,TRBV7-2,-,CASNPLGSRTDTQYF,TGTGCCAGCAACCCTCTGGGGAGTAGGACAGACACGCAGTATTTT
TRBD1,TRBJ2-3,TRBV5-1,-,CASSLDRGKKTDTQYF,TGCGCCAGCAGCTTGGACAGGGGCAAGAAGACAGATACGCAGTATTTT
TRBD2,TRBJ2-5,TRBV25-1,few,CATGLAESSRETQYF,TGTGCCACGGGACTAGCGGAATCCTCCAGGGAGACCCAGTACTTC
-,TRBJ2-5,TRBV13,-,CASSLVMRKQETQYF,TGTGCCAGCAGCTTAGTGATGCGGAAACAAGAGACCCAGTACTTC
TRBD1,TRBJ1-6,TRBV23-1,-,CASSQSTDREKNSPLHF,TGCGCCAGCAGTCAATCTACGGACAGGGAGAAGAATTCACCCCTCCACTTT
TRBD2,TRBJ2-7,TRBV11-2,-,CASSSTTSGIYEQYF,TGTGCCAGCAGCTCCACGACTAGCGGGATTTACGAGCAGTACTTC
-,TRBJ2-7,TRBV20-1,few,CSARDPNVYEQYF,TGCAGTGCTAGAGATCCAAACGTTTACGAGCAGTACTTC
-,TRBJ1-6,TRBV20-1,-,CSARDTWTESNSPLHF,TGCAGTGCTAGGGACACCTGGACGGAATCGAATTCACCCCTCCACTTT
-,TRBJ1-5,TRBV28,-,CASSPALGYGQPQHF,TGTGCCAGCAGCCCTGCACTTGGATATGGTCAGCCCCAGCATTTT
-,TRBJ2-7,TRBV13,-,CASSHGEYEQYF,TGTGCCAGCAGCCACGGGGAATACGAGCAGTACTTC
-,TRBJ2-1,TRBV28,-,CASRGGLFDNEQFF,TGTGCCAGCAGAGGGGGACTTTTCGACAATGAGCAGTTCTTC
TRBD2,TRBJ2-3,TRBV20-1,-,CSAISGRGTDTQYF,TGCAGTGCTATTAGCGGGAGGGGCACAGATACGCAGTATTTT
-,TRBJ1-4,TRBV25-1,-,CASESLKLFF,TGTGCCAGTGAATCTCTGAAACTGTTTTTT
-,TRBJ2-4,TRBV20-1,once,CSATDRIGAKNIQYF,TGCAGTGCTACAGACCGCATCGGAGCCAAAAACATTCAGTACTTC
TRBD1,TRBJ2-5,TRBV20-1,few,CSARGGGRSRETQYF,TGCAGTGCTAGAGGAGGGGGCAGATCGAGGGAGACCCAGTACTTC
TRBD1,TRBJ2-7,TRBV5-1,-,CASSAGTGLDEQYF,TGCGCCAGCAGCGCCGGGACAGGTCTAGACGAGCAGTACTTC
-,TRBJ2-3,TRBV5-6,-,CASSSGSTGGADTQYF,TGTGCCAGCAGCTCTGGGAGCACAGGAGGCGCAGATACGCAGTATTTT
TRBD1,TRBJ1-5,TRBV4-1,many,CASSPLTGTNNQPQHF,TGCGCCAGCAGTCCCCTGACAGGGACAAACAATCAGCCCCAGCATTTT
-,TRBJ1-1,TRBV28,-,CASRSEELNTEACF,TGTGCCAGCAGGTCAGAGGAGCTGAACACTGAAGCTTGCTTT
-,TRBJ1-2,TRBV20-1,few,CSARASPNYGYTF,TGCAGTGCTAGAGCGTCCCCCAACTATGGCTACACCTTC
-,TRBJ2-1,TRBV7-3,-,CASSPLPGSSYNEQFF,TGTGCCAGCAGCCCCCTCCCGGGCAGCTCCTACAATGAGCAGTTCTTC
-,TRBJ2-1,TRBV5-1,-,CASSLDPSSVHNEQFF,TGCGCCAGCAGTTTGGATCCATCTAGCGTTCATAATGAGCAGTTCTTC
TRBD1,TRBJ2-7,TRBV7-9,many,CASSLSGTGAYEQYF,TGTGCCAGCAGTTTATCGGGGACAGGGGCCTACGAGCAGTACTTC
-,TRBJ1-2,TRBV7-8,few,CASSLGVQAGYTF,TGTGCCAGCAGCTTAGGGGTACAAGCAGGCTACACCTTC
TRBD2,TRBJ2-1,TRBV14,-,CASSPLAGERKGNEQFF,TGTGCCAGCAGCCCACTAGCGGGAGAAAGGAAGGGCAATGAGCAGTTCTTC
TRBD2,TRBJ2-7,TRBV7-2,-,CASSLTLLAGNYEQYF,TGTGCCAGCAGCTTAACCCTGCTAGCGGGAAACTACGAGCAGTACTTC
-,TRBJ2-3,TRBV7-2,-,CASSLWGGGWYF,TGTGCCAGCAGCTTGTGGGGCGGCGGTTGGTATTTT
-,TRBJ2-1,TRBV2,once,CASSGQVEQFF,TGTGCCAGCAGTGGACAGGTGGAGCAGTTCTTC
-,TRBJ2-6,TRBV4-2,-,CASSQSLGQRPGANVLTF,TGTGCCAGCAGCCAAAGCTTAGGACAGAGGCCCGGGGCCAACGTCCTGACTTTC